The clone carrying this T cell receptor beta chain has only a few counts. In terms of age and location, participants ranged from roughly 18 to 90 years and lived in about 25 US areas. The CDR3 contains 12 residues. V lost 4 bases and J 3 bases, leaving 10 bases between the germline ends. Germline CDR1 is GTSNPN and CDR2 is SVGIG (reference sequence). Source study methods: Quantification of nucleated cells was approximated via reference gene primer amplification. Method: immunoSEQ multiplex PCR; TCRdb's copy keeps in-frame clones and lacks some. The V and J calls and clone size were taken over from that table, and D and trimming were inferred from the DNA. The sample includes about 300,000 clones, about nine tenths of them seen just once. These data belong to a study of blood T cell repertoires in COVID-19.

This clonotype was sampled from a woman aged 18-29 years who had recovered from COVID-19. The sequencing input was PBMCs or T cells enriched from blood (not recorded which). The chain couples TRBV30 to TRBJ2-7; no firm D call. CDR3 loop: CAWTGTDYEQYF. CDR3 DNA sequence: TGTGCCTGGACAGGTACGGACTACGAGCAGTACTTC.